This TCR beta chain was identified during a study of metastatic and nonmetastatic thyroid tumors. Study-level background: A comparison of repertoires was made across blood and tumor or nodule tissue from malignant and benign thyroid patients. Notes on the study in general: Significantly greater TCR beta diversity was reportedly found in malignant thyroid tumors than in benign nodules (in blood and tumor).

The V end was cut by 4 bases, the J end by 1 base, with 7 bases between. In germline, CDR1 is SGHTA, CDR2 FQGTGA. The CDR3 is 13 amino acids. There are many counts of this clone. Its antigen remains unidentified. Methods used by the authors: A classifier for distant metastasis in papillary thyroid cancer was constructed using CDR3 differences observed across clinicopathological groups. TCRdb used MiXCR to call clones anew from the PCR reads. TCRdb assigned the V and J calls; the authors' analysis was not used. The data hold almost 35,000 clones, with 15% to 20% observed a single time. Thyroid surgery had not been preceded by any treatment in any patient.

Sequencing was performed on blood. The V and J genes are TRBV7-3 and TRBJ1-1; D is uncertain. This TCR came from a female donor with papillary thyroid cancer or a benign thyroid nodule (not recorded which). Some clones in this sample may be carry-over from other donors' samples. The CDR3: CASSSTQNTEAFF. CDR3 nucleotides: TGTGCCAGCAGCTCAACACAGAACACTGAAGCTTTCTTT.